The 28 T cell receptor beta chains presented below share a single source sample, sequenced in a study of T cell clones after liver transplantation. Assay: immunoSEQ multiplex PCR; the TCRdb copy retains only in-frame clones and omits some. The sample shows tens of thousands of clones, about 93% of them seen only once. The source was CD8+ T cells from blood, collected approximately 25 months after liver transplant. Source of these receptors: a human patient who received a liver transplant. Part of the T cell pool may stem from the graft donor.

The chain has TRBV5-1 and TRBJ2-3; no clear D gene. Trimming stripped 2 bases from V and 4 bases from J, with 8 bases between. This CDR3 has 13 residues. Germline V CDR1 and CDR2: SGHRS, YFSETQ. In nucleotides, the CDR3 is TGCGCCAGCAGCTTAGCCCGGGCAGATACGCAGTATTTT. It specifies CASSLARADTQYF.

The chain has TRBV28 and TRBJ2-7; 7 nucleotides agree with TRBD1. The V gene end was trimmed by 5 bases and the J gene end by 0 bases; junction bases not matched to a gene: 13. The CDR3 is made up of 17 amino acids. Per germline, CDR1 MDHEN and CDR2 SYDVKM. The CDR3: CASSLNPNDRDSYEQYF. As DNA, the CDR3 is TGTGCCAGCAGTCTCAACCCTAATGACAGGGACTCCTACGAGCAGTACTTC.

The V call is TRBV19, the J call TRBJ2-7; TRBD2 is a possible D gene (6 bases). The CDR3 runs 15 residues. Germline-derived CDR1 and CDR2 are LNHDA and SQIVND (reference sequence). V was clipped by 8 bases and J by 0 bases, with 17 bases between them. The chain's CDR3 is CASSLVGGTSYEQYF. DNA of the CDR3: TGTGCCAGTTCCTTAGTGGGCGGGACCTCCTACGAGCAGTACTTC.

The V call is TRBV7-8, the J call TRBJ2-7; D is possibly TRBD1 (6 bases). Trimming shortened V by 2 bases and J by 0 bases, and 11 bases separated the two germline ends. The CDR3 runs to 15 residues. Germline CDR1 is SGHVS and CDR2 is FQNEAQ. The CDR3 region is CASSLPGDNSYEQYF. CDR3 sequence (DNA): TGTGCCAGCAGCTTACCAGGGGACAACTCCTACGAGCAGTACTTC.

The count of this clone is one. The V and J genes are TRBV7-8 and TRBJ2-7; tentative D call: TRBD1 (5 bases). Germline loops: CDR1 SGHVS, CDR2 FQNEAQ. This CDR3 contains 14 residues. Trimming took off 1 base at V and 5 bases at J, with 12 bases between the two ends. Here the CDR3 reads CASSLGVGDHEQYF. Here the CDR3 DNA reads TGTGCCAGCAGCTTAGGGGTAGGGGATCACGAGCAGTACTTC.

In this sample, this clone turned up once. The chain uses TRBV30 and TRBJ2-2; 8 bases agree with TRBD2. After removal of 4 bases from V and 1 base from J, the junction contained 5 bases not matched to a gene. Germline lookup yields CDR1 GTSNPN and CDR2 SVGIG (reference sequence). The CDR3 is 15 residues long. The chain's CDR3 is CAWNCSGMNTGELFF. The DNA of the CDR3 is TGTGCCTGGAACTGTAGCGGGATGAACACCGGGGAGCTGTTTTTT. The complete variable domain, with remaining parts taken from reference TRBV30 and TRBJ2-2, reads SQTIHQWPATLVQPVGSPLSLECTVEGTSNPNLYWYRQAAGRGLQLLFYSVGIGQISSEVPQNLSASRPQDRQFILSSKKLLLSDSGFYLCAWNCSGMNTGELFFGEGSRLTVL.

The rearrangement joins TRBV15 to TRBJ1-5, with 9 bases identical to TRBD1. CDR3 length equals 17 residues. V dropped 3 bases and J dropped 4; count of bases not matched to a gene: 10. Germline V gives CDR1 LNHNV, CDR2 YYDKDF (reference sequence). CDR3 protein: CATSSRTGANWNQPQHF. The CDR3 nucleotides read TGTGCCACCAGCAGTCGGACAGGGGCGAATTGGAATCAGCCCCAGCATTTT.

This sequence joins TRBV27 and TRBJ1-6; D is unresolved. CDR1 is MNHEY and CDR2 is SMNVEV in the germline V gene (reference sequence). The CDR3 is 14 residues long. The V and J ends lost 1 base and 8 bases respectively, with 9 bases between them. The chain's CDR3 is CASSLLRADSPLHF. CDR3 coding DNA: TGTGCCAGCAGTTTATTGAGGGCGGATTCACCCCTCCACTTT.

The chain is built from TRBV7-2 and TRBJ2-7, with a weak D call TRBD2 (5 bases). Germline-derived CDR1 and CDR2 are SGHTA and FQGNSA. The CDR3 is 14 residues long. With 5 bases removed from V and 1 base from J, the gap between germline ends came to 12 bases. This CDR3 reads CASSGGLLSYEQYF. As DNA, the CDR3 is TGTGCCAGCAGCGGAGGACTTCTATCCTACGAGCAGTACTTC.

The gene calls are TRBV19 and TRBJ2-1; D remains ambiguous. In germline, CDR1 is LNHDA, CDR2 SQIVND (reference sequence). Trimming took off 3 bases at V and 6 bases at J, with 6 bases between the two ends. This CDR3 comprises 12 residues. The DNA for the CDR3 is TGTGCCAGTAGTATGTTTGGCAATGAGCAGTTCTTC. Translation: CASSMFGNEQFF.

The chain employs TRBV2 and TRBJ2-3, with D unresolved. Germline CDR1 is SNHLY and CDR2 is FYNNEI. The CDR3 is made up of 13 amino acids. V lost 6 bases and J lost 0, with 7 bases in between. Here the CDR3 reads CASRIGSTDTQYF. CDR3 sequence (DNA): TGTGCCAGCAGGATAGGGAGCACAGATACGCAGTATTTT.

The rearrangement uses TRBV4-2 and TRBJ2-5; TRBD2 matches at 13 bases. The junction had 3 bases not matched to a gene; V was cut back by 1 base and J by 1 base. The CDR3 totals 17 residues. Germline CDR1 LGHNA, CDR2 YNFKEQ. Here the CDR3 reads CASSQGLAGGSQETQYF. DNA for the CDR3: TGTGCCAGCAGCCAAGGACTAGCGGGAGGATCCCAAGAGACCCAGTACTTC.

J is TRBJ2-7 and V is TRBV19, with 7 positions matching TRBD1. The V gene end was trimmed by 3 bases and the J gene end by 6 bases; junction bases not matched to a gene: 8. Germline CDR1 and CDR2: LNHDA and SQIVND (reference sequence). CDR3 length: 14 residues. The CDR3 loop is CASSIREWDSEQYF. The CDR3 DNA sequence: TGTGCCAGTAGTATCCGGGAATGGGACAGCGAGCAGTACTTC.

Relative to its sample, this clone is medium-sized. This rearrangement joins TRBV29-1 to TRBJ1-1, with TRBD1 as a possible D gene (5 bases). The germline gives CDR1 SQVTM, CDR2 ANQGSEA. The CDR3 runs 14 residues. V lost 4 bases to trimming and J lost 1 base, with 13 bases between them. Here the CDR3 reads CSVVPRGSNTEAFF. The CDR3 DNA reads as TGCAGCGTTGTCCCCCGGGGCTCGAACACTGAAGCTTTCTTT.

This chain joins TRBV7-8 and TRBJ2-7, with 10 bases identical to TRBD2. CDR3 size: 14 residues. J gave up 5 bases and V 6 bases, and 7 bases lay outside the gene matches. CDR1 and CDR2 (germline): SGHVS, FQNEAQ. CDR3 residues: CASSTTGTSDEQYF. The CDR3 DNA reads TGTGCCAGCAGTACCACCGGGACTAGCGACGAGCAGTACTTC.

The chain is built from TRBV5-6 and TRBJ2-4; D is uncertain. V gave up 4 bases and J gave up 7 bases, with 9 bases separating them. Germline-derived CDR1 and CDR2 are SGHDT and YYEEEE. The CDR3 spans 12 residues. The CDR3 DNA reads as TGTGCCAGCAGCGTTCAGGATAACATTCAGTACTTC. Translated, it gives CASSVQDNIQYF.

This chain links TRBV28 with TRBJ1-1; D gene unclear. CDR1 and CDR2 (germline): MDHEN, SYDVKM. Between the trimmed V and J ends, which lost 5 bases and 1 base, there was a span of 8 bases. CDR3 length: 13 amino acids. The DNA of the CDR3 is TGTGCCAGCAGTCATACAGCGAACACTGAAGCTTTCTTT. Its protein is CASSHTANTEAFF.

The chain combines TRBV11-2 with TRBJ2-3; no clear D gene. Germline CDR1 and CDR2: SGHAT and FQNNGV. The CDR3 extends over 11 amino acids. V lost 5 bases, J lost 2 bases, and 2 bases lay in between. The CDR3 bases are TGTGCCAGCAGCCTCACAGATACGCAGTATTTT. Translation: CASSLTDTQYF. Drawing the rest from reference TRBV11-2 and TRBJ2-3, the complete variable domain is EAGVAQSPRYKIIEKRQSVAFWCNPISGHATLYWYQQILGQGPKLLIQFQNNGVVDDSQLPKDRFSAERLKGVDSTLKIQPAKLEDSAVYLCASSLTDTQYFGPGTRLTVL.

The V and J genes are TRBV9 and TRBJ2-1; TRBD2 aligns across 8 bases. V was clipped by 2 bases and J by 1 base; unmatched bases: 2. This CDR3 contains 15 residues. Germline V gene sequence: CDR1 SGDLS, CDR2 YYNGEE. CDR3 protein: CASSVSGISYNEQFF. In DNA form, the CDR3 reads TGTGCCAGCAGCGTTAGCGGGATATCCTACAATGAGCAGTTCTTC. Full variable domain (remainder filled in from reference TRBV9 and TRBJ2-1): DSGVTQTPKHLITATGQRVTLRCSPRSGDLSVYWYQQSLDQGLQFLIQYYNGEERAKGNILERFSAQQFPDLHSELNLSSLELGDSALYFCASSVSGISYNEQFFGPGTRLTVL.

J is TRBJ1-5 and V is TRBV30, with D unclear. The CDR3 length is 14 residues. The germline CDR1 and CDR2 sequences are GTSNPN and SVGIG (reference sequence). The V end was cut by 1 base, the J end by 0 bases, with 7 bases between. The CDR3: CAWSGQYSNQPQHF. The CDR3 nucleotides read TGTGCCTGGAGTGGGCAGTATAGCAATCAGCCCCAGCATTTT.

The rearrangement joins TRBV27 to TRBJ2-3; TRBD2 matches at 12 bases. CDR3 length: 17 residues. The ends lost 4 bases at V and 2 bases at J; junction bases unmatched: 7. CDR1 and CDR2 (germline): MNHEY, SMNVEV (reference sequence). CDR3 residues: CASSSQTSGSSTDTQYF. In DNA, the CDR3 is TGTGCCAGCAGTTCTCAGACTAGCGGGAGCTCCACAGATACGCAGTATTTT.

The V call is TRBV19, the J call TRBJ2-5, with 7 bases lining up with TRBD1. This CDR3 spans 15 amino acids. V lost 4 bases to trimming and J lost 0 bases; unmatched junction nucleotides: 5. Germline V gene data show CDR1 as LNHDA and CDR2 as SQIVND (reference sequence). The CDR3 bases are TGTGCCAGTAGTACGGGGACAGACAACCAAGAGACCCAGTACTTC. This encodes CASSTGTDNQETQYF.

The DNA of the CDR3 is TGTGCCAGCAGCTTCGGGGGGGGTCCTCAGCCCCAGCATTTT. Residues: CASSFGGGPQPQHF. The gene calls are TRBV13 and TRBJ1-5, with a possible D match to TRBD1 (5 bases). With 3 bases removed from V and 6 bases from J, the gap between germline ends came to 12 bases. Germline V gene sequence: CDR1 PRHDT, CDR2 FYEKMQ (reference sequence). This CDR3 has 14 residues. Variable domain in full (rest from reference TRBV13 and TRBJ1-5): AAGVIQSPRHLIKEKRETATLKCYPIPRHDTVYWYQQGPGQDPQFLISFYEKMQSDKGSIPDRFSAQQFSDYHSELNMSSLELGDSALYFCASSFGGGPQPQHFGDGTRLSIL.

The rearrangement joins TRBV7-2 to TRBJ2-7; D not resolved. The V gene's germline CDR1 is SGHTA and CDR2 FQGNSA. Between the trimmed V and J ends, which lost 4 bases and 3 bases, there was a span of 4 bases. This CDR3 comprises 11 residues. CDR3 region: CASSSYYEQYF. The CDR3 DNA follows: TGTGCCAGCAGCTCTTACTACGAGCAGTACTTC.

This clone was recorded a few times. This chain joins TRBV5-8 and TRBJ2-3; possible D gene TRBD1, 5 bases. The germline V gene encodes CDR1 SGHTS and CDR2 YDEGEE. This CDR3 is 14 amino acids long. Trimming shortened V by 5 bases and J by 1 base, and 11 bases separated the two germline ends. CDR3 in amino acids: CASSLTAGTDTQYF. CDR3 in DNA: TGTGCCAGCAGTTTGACAGCCGGCACAGATACGCAGTATTTT.

This clone was seen more than once but under ten times. V is TRBV7-9 and J is TRBJ1-1; D may be TRBD1 (5 bases). The length of the CDR3 is 11 residues. The ends were cut back, 1 base at V and 10 bases at J, with 7 bases in the middle. Germline CDR1 reads SEHNR; CDR2 reads FQNEAQ (reference sequence). The CDR3 bases are TGTGCCAGCAGCTTAGACGGGGGAGCTTTCTTT. Its protein product is CASSLDGGAFF.

The chain recombines TRBV19 with TRBJ2-7; D is possibly TRBD1 or TRBD2 (5 bases each). The germline V and J ends were trimmed by 5 bases and 1 base, with 18 bases remaining between them. The V gene's germline CDR1 is LNHDA and CDR2 SQIVND (reference sequence). The CDR3 covers 16 residues. CDR3 DNA: TGTGCCAGTAGTCCAGAGGGCAGGGAAGGGTCCTACGAGCAGTACTTC. Translation: CASSPEGREGSYEQYF.

The chain carries TRBV5-5 and TRBJ2-7; a possible D gene is TRBD2 (6 bases). Deletions cut 3 bases from V and 6 bases from J, with 16 bases between. The CDR3 length is 14 residues. Germline CDR1 is SGHKS and CDR2 is YYEKEE (reference sequence). CDR3 residues: CASSSQAEAGEQYF. CDR3 nucleotides: TGTGCCAGCAGCTCACAAGCGGAAGCGGGCGAGCAGTACTTC.